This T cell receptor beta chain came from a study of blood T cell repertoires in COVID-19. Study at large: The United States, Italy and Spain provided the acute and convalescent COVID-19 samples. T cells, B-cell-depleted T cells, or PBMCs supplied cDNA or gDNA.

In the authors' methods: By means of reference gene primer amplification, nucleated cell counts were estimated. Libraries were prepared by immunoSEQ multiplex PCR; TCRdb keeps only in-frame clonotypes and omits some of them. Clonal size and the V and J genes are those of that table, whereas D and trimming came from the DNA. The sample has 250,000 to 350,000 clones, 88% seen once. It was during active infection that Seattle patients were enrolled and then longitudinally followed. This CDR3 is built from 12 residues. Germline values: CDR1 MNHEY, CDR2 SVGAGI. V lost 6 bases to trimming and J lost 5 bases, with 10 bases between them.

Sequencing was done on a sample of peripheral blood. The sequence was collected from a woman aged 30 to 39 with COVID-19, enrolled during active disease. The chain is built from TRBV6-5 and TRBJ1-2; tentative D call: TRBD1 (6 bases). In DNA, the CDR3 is TGTGCCAGCAGCCGTACAGGGTATGGCTACACCTTC. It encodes CASSRTGYGYTF.